The TCR beta chain described here comes from a study of cytomegalovirus exposure and HLA in healthy donors. Study-level background: An early release of data contained 80 million to 85 million unique TCRs, which came from HLA-typed donors. The study's findings and limits: A later analysis showed that HLA-associated TCR beta chains had undergone more clonal expansion than equally common others. When analyzed later, the rates of TCR association showed variation by HLA locus, with DRB1 the most and HLA-C the fewest. By a later analysis, the bulk of CMV-associated TCR beta chains appeared HLA-restricted.

The primer mix had 60 Vbeta and 13 Jbeta primers. The table came from immunoSEQ multiplex PCR; TCRdb's copy has only in-frame clones and leaves some out. The sample shows 150,000 to 200,000 clones, around 78% of them seen only once. This CDR3 has 17 amino acids. Germline trimming cut 4 bases from V and 0 bases from J; bases unmatched to any gene: 6. Germline V CDR1 and CDR2: SQVTM, ANQGSEA. A single count supports this clone. Its target is not known. The chain links TRBV29-1 to TRBJ2-1; 13 bases agree with TRBD2. The receptor comes from a young woman in good health and CMV-seropositive. The specimen sequenced was PBMCs. The CDR3 DNA follows: TGCAGCGTTGTGGCACTAGCGGGGGGGATCTCCTACAATGAGCAGTTCTTC. Amino acids: CSVVALAGGISYNEQFF.